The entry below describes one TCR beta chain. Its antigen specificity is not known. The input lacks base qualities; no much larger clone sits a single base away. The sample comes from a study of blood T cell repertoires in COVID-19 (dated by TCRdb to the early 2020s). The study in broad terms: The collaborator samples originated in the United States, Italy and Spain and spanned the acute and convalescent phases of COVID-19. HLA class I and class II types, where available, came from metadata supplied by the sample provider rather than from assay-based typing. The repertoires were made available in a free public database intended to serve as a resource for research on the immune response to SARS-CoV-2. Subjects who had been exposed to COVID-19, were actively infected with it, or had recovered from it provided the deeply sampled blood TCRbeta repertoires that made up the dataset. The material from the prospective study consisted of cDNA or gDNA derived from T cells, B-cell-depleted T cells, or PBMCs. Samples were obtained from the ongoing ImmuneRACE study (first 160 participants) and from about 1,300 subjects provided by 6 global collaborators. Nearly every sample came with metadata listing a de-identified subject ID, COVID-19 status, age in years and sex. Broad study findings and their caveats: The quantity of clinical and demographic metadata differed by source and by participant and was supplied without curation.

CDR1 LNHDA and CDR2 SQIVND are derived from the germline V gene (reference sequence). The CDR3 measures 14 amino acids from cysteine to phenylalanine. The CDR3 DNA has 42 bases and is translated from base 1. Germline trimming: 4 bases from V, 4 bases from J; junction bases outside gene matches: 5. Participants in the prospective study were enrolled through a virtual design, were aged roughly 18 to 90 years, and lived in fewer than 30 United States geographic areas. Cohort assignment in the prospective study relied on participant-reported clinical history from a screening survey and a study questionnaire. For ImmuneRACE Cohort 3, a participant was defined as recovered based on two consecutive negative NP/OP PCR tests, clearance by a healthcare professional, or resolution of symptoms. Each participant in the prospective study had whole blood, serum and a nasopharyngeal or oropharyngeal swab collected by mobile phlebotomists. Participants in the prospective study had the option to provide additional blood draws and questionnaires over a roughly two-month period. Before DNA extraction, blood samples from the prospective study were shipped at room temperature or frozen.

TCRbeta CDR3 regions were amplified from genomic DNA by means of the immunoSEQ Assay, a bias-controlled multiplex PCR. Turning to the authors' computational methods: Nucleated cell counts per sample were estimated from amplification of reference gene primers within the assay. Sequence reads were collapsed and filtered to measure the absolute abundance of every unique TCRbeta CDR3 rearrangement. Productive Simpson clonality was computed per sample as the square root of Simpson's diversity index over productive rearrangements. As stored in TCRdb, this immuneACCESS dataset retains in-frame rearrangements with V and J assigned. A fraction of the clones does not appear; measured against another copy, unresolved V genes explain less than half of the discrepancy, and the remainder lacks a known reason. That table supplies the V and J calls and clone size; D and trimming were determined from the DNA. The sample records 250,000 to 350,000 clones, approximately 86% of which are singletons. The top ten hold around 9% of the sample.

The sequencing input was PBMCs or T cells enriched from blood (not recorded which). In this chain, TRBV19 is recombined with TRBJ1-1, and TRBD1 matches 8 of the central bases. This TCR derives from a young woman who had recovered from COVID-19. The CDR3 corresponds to CASSRFTGGTEAFF. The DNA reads TGTGCCAGTAGTAGGTTCACAGGGGGCACTGAAGCTTTCTTT.